The clone carrying this T cell receptor (beta chain) was seen once. The entry originates in a study of Ad26.COV2.S vaccination and SARS-CoV-2 variants. Described treatment: 15 to 20 received Ad26.COV2.S at low or high dose, single or two shots; 5 received placebo; per-sample allocation not given. Samples analyzed were those drawn on day 63 after the first vaccine or placebo injection. Measured with immunoSEQ multiplex PCR; TCRdb has only the in-frame clones, and not every one. This sample has fewer than 500,000 clones, with roughly 91% found just once. Trimming took off 9 bases at V and 5 bases at J, with 11 bases between the two ends. Germline CDR1 reads SNHLY; CDR2 reads FYNNEI. This CDR3 has 11 amino acids.

The source material was peripheral blood, sampled in a trial of Ad26.COV2.S vaccine versus placebo. This sequence was found in a person aged 18-60 years who received the Ad26.COV2.S COVID-19 vaccine or a placebo. The rearrangement joins TRBV2 to TRBJ2-7; D is unresolved. CDR3 in DNA: TGTGCCAGTAGGTCGCGCGACGAGCAGTACTTC. The encoded protein is CASRSRDEQYF.